This T cell receptor beta chain was sequenced during a study of T cell responses to AZD1222 COVID-19 vaccine. Study conclusions and caveats: Breadth and depth of Spike-specific TCRs rose after two AZD1222 doses.

CDR1 and CDR2 (germline): MDHEN, SYDVKM. This CDR3 is built from 16 residues. V lost 4 bases and J lost 5, with 18 bases in between. For this clone: Its antigen is currently unknown.

Libraries were prepared by immunoSEQ multiplex PCR; TCRdb keeps only in-frame clonotypes and omits some of them. The repertoire holds some 140,000 clones, with 70% to 90% as singletons. Sequences were derived from peripheral blood, sampled on day 0 of AZD1222 vaccination. The sequence came from an adult in good health. The chain couples TRBV28 to TRBJ1-5; tentative D call: TRBD1 (6 bases). CDR3 residues: CASSSPWGRDYQPQHF. CDR3 nucleotide sequence: TGTGCCAGCAGTTCCCCTTGGGGGCGCGACTATCAGCCCCAGCATTTT.